This TCR beta chain was sequenced during a study of cytomegalovirus exposure and HLA in healthy donors. Study information: Falling in the Caucasian-associated ancestry cluster were less than 85% of 398 genotyped donors.

With respect to this clone: Its cognate antigen is unknown.

Primers: 60 Vbeta forward and 13 Jbeta reverse. The assay was immunoSEQ multiplex PCR, and TCRdb's table has in-frame clones only and misses some. In the table there are about 200,000 clones, roughly 74% of which are singletons. V was pared by 6 bases and J by 2 bases, with 11 bases between. The CDR3 runs 14 residues. The V gene's germline CDR1 is LNHDA and CDR2 SQIVND (reference sequence). Study-wide results and caveats: It was reported in a later analysis that an Asian-associated ancestry cluster showed fewer N-insertions than the approximately 690-donor mean.

Sequencing used PBMCs. The rearrangement uses TRBV19 and TRBJ1-5; no firm D call. This receptor was taken from a woman aged 30 to 39 in good health and CMV-seronegative. The CDR3 protein is CASRTTRGNQPQHF. CDR3 nucleotide sequence: TGTGCCAGTAGAACTACACGGGGCAATCAGCCCCAGCATTTT.